This T cell receptor (beta chain) was captured in a study of T cell repertoires in cytomegalovirus infection. General study results and limits: CMV-specific TCR beta clonotypes restricted by HLA-C dominated the ex vivo response.

TCRdb fed the reads into MiXCR, producing one record per CDR3 protein. The repertoire has fewer than 250,000 distinct CDR3 sequences, roughly an eighth of them found once; the top ten carry 1.5% to 2%. In this sample, this clonotype turned up many times. Its antigen is as yet unknown. V was clipped by 1 base and J by 0 bases; unmatched bases: 10. CDR1 and CDR2 (germline): SGHTA, FQGNSA. The CDR3 is 19 amino acids. The sequencing sample was made of PBMCs. V usage is TRBV7-2 and J usage is TRBJ2-3; 10 bases match TRBD2. This clonotype originated in a human donor in good health (CMV status not recorded). Some clones in this sample may be carry-over from other donors' samples. The CDR3 nucleotides read TGTGCCAGCAGCTTAGACCCTAGACTAGCGGGCTCTAGCACAGATACGCAGTATTTT. Amino acid sequence: CASSLDPRLAGSSTDTQYF.